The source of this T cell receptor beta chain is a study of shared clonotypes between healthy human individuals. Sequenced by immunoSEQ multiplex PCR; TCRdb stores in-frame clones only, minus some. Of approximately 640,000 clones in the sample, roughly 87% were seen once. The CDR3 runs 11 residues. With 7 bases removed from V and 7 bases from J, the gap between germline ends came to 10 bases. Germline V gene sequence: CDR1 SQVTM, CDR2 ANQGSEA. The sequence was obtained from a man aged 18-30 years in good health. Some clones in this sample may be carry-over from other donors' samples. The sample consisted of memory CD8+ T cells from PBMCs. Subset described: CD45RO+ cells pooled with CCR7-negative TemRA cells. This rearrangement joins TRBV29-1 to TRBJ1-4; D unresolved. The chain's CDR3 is CSAAIGEKLFF. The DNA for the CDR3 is TGCAGCGCCGCGATAGGTGAAAAACTGTTTTTT.